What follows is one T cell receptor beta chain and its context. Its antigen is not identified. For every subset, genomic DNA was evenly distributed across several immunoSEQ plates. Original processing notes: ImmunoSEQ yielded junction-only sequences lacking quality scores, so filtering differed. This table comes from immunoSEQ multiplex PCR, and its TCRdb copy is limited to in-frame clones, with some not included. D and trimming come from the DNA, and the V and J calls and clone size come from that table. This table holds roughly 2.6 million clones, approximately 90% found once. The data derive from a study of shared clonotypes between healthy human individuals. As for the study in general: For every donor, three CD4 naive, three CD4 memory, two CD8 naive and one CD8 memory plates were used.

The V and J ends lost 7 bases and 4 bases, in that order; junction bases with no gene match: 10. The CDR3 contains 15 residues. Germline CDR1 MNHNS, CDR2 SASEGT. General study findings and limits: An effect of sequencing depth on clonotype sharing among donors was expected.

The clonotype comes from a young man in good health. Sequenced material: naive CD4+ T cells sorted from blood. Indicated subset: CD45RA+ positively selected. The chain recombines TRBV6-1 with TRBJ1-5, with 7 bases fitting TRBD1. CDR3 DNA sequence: TGTGCCAGCACTTTTGGGACAGCCACTAATCAGCCCCAGCATTTT. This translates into CASTFGTATNQPQHF.